This T cell receptor beta chain was identified during a study of cytomegalovirus exposure and HLA in healthy donors. General study results and limits: Some V segments (TRBV6-2 and TRBV6-3 among them) were excluded as indistinguishable. A cluster of highly shared sequence variants was likely a sequencing artifact.

The V gene end was trimmed by 6 bases and the J gene end by 8 bases; junction bases not matched to a gene: 10. The CDR3 length is 14 residues. Germline V lookup: CDR1 SNHLY, CDR2 FYNNEI. In the case of this clone: Its target is unknown.

PCR was performed using 60 Vbeta and 13 Jbeta primers. Profiling relied on immunoSEQ multiplex PCR, and the TCRdb table lists in-frame clones only, not all of them. The table records around 110,000 clones, over 60% of them present only once. This cohort consisted of healthy bone marrow donors. This receptor was identified in a male donor in good health and CMV-seronegative. The rearrangement joins TRBV2 to TRBJ1-1, with 9 bases identical to TRBD1. Sequences were obtained from PBMCs. The CDR3 DNA reads as TGTGCCAGCAGACTGACAGGGGGTGAGGTGGAAGCTTTCTTT. Translated: CASRLTGGEVEAFF.